This TCR beta chain derives from a study of cytomegalovirus exposure and HLA in healthy donors. Across the whole study: Later analysis reported that the approximately 120 validation repertoires shared the platform of the roughly 630 first-cohort repertoires.

Clones were read by immunoSEQ multiplex PCR, and TCRdb kept only the in-frame ones, dropping some. The table includes around 200,000 clones, 85% to 90% detected once. The source material was PBMCs. This TCR was recovered from a woman in her late teens or twenties in good health and CMV-seronegative.

CDR3 in amino acids: CASSATGGVGNTIYF. CDR3 DNA: TGTGCCAGCAGCGCCACAGGGGGCGTTGGAAACACCATATATTTT. The rearrangement links TRBV9 to TRBJ1-3, with TRBD1 identical over 9 bases. J was trimmed by 3 bases and V by 3 bases; bases with no gene match: 4. Germline V gene sequence: CDR1 SGDLS, CDR2 YYNGEE. This CDR3 has 15 residues. The entire variable domain, with the rest obtained from reference TRBV9 and TRBJ1-3, is as follows: DSGVTQTPKHLITATGQRVTLRCSPRSGDLSVYWYQQSLDQGLQFLIQYYNGEERAKGNILERFSAQQFPDLHSELNLSSLELGDSALYFCASSATGGVGNTIYFGEGSWLTVV.